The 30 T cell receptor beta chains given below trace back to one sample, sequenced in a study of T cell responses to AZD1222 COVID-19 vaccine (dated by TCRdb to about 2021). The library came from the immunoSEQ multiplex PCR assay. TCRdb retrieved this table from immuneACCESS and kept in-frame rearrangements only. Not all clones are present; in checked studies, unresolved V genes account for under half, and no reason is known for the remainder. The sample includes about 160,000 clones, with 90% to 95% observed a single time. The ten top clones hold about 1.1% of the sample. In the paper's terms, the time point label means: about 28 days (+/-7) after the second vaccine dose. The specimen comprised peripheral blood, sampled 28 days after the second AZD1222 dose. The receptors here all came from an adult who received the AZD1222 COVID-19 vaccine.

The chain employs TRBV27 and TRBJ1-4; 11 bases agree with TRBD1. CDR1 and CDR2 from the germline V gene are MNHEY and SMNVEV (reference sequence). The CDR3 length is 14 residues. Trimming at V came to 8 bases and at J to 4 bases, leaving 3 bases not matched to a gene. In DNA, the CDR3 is TGTGCCAGCGGACAGGGGGCGGTTAATGAAAAACTGTTTTTT. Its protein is CASGQGAVNEKLFF.

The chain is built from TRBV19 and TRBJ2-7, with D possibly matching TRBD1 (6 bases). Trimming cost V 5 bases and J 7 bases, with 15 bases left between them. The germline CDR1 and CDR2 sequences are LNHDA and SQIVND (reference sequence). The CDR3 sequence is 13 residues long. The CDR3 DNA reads TGTGCCAGTAGTCTACAGGGTACCGGAGAGCAGTACTTC. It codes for CASSLQGTGEQYF.

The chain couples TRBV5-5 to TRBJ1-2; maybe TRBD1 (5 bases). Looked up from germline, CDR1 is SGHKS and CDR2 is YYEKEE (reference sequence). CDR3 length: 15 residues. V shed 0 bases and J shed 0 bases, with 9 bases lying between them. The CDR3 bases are TGTGCCAGCAGCTTGGCCACAGGTCCTAACTATGGCTACACCTTC. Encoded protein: CASSLATGPNYGYTF.

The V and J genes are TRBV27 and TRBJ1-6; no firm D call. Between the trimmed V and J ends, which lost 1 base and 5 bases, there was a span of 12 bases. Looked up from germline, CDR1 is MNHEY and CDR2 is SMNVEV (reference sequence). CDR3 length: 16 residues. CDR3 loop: CASSLFPRKDNSPLHF. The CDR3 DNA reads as TGTGCCAGCAGTTTATTCCCCCGCAAGGATAATTCACCCCTCCACTTT.

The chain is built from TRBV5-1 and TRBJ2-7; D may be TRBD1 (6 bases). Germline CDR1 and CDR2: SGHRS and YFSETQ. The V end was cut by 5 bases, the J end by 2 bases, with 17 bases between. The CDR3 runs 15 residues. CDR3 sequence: CASSTDPTGTYEQYF. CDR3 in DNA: TGCGCCAGCAGTACCGATCCGACAGGTACCTACGAGCAGTACTTC. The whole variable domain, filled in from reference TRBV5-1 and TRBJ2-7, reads KAGVTQTPRYLIKTRGQQVTLSCSPISGHRSVSWYQQTPGQGLQFLFEYFSETQRNKGNFPGRFSGRQFSNSRSEMNVSTLELGDSALYLCASSTDPTGTYEQYFGPGTRLTVT.

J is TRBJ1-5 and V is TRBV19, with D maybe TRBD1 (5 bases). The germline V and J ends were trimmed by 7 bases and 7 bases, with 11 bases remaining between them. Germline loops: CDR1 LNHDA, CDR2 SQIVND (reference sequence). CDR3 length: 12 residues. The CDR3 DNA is TGTGCCAGTACGGAGGGACGGCAGCCCCAGCATTTT. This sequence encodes CASTEGRQPQHF.

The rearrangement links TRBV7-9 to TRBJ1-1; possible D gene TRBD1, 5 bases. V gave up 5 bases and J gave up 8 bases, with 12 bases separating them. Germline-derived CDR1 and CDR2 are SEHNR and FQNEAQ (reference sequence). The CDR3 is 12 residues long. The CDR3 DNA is TGTGCCAGCAGCCCATCGACAGTGGAAGCTTTCTTT. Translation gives CASSPSTVEAFF.

In nucleotides, the CDR3 is TGTGCCAGCAGCTTACAGGATTATTCTGGAAACACCATATATTTT. Its protein product is CASSLQDYSGNTIYF. This chain connects TRBV9 to TRBJ1-3, with D perhaps matching TRBD1 (5 bases). Germline CDR1 SGDLS, CDR2 YYNGEE. V gave up 4 bases and J gave up 1 base, with 12 bases separating them. The CDR3 sequence is 15 residues long.

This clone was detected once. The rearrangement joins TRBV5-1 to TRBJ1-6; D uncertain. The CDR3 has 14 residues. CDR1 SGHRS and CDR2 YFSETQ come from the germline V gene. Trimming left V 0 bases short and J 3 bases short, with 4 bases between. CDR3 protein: CASSLDNYNSPLHF. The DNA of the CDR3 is TGCGCCAGCAGCTTGGATAACTATAATTCACCCCTCCACTTT.

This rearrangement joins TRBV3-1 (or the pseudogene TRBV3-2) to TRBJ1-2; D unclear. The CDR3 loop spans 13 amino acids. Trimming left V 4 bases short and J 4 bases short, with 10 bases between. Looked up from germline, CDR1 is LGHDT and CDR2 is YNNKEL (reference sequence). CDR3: CASSPGLIYGYTF. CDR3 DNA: TGTGCCAGCAGCCCCGGACTGATCTATGGCTACACCTTC.

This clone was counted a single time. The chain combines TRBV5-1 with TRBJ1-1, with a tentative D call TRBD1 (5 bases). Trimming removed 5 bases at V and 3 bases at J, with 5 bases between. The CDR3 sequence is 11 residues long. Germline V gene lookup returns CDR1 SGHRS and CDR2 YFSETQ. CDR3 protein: CASRGDTEAFF. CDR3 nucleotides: TGCGCCAGCAGGGGGGACACTGAAGCTTTCTTT. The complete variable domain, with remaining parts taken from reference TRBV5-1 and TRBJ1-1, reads KAGVTQTPRYLIKTRGQQVTLSCSPISGHRSVSWYQQTPGQGLQFLFEYFSETQRNKGNFPGRFSGRQFSNSRSEMNVSTLELGDSALYLCASRGDTEAFFGQGTRLTVV.

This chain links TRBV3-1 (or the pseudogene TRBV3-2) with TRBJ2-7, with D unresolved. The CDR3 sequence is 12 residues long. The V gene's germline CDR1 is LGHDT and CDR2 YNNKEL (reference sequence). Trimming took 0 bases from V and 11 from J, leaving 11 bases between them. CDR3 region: CASSQDPWVKYF. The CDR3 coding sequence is TGTGCCAGCAGCCAAGACCCGTGGGTAAAGTACTTC.

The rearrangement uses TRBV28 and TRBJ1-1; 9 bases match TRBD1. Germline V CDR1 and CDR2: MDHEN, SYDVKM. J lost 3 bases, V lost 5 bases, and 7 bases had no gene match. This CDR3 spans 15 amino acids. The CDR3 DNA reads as TGTGCCAGCAGTGGGACAGGGAGGATAGACACTGAAGCTTTCTTT. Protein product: CASSGTGRIDTEAFF.

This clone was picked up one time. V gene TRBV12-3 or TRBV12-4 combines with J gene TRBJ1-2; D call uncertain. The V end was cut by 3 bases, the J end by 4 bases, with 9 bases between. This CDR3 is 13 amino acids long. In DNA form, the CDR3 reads TGTGCCAGCAGTTTCAACATTGTCTATGGCTACACCTTC. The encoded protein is CASSFNIVYGYTF.

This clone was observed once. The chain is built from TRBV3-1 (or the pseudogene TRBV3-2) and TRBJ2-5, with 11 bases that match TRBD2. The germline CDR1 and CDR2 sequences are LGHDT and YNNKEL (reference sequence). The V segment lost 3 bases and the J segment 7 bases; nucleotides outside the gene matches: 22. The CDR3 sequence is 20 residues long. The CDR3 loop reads CASSQQPTGGTSGGRGTQYF. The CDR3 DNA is TGTGCCAGCAGCCAGCAGCCCACCGGGGGAACTAGCGGGGGACGGGGGACCCAGTACTTC.

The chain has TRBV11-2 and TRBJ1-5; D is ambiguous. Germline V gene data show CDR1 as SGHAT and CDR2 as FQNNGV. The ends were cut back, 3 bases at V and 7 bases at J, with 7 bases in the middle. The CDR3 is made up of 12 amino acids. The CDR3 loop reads CASSFSGQPQHF. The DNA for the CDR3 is TGTGCCAGCAGCTTTTCCGGACAGCCCCAGCATTTT.

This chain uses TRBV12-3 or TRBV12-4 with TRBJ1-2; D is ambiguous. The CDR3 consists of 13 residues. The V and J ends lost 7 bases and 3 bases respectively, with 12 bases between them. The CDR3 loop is CASTSGRYYGYTF. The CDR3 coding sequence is TGTGCCAGCACCTCCGGGAGATACTATGGCTACACCTTC.

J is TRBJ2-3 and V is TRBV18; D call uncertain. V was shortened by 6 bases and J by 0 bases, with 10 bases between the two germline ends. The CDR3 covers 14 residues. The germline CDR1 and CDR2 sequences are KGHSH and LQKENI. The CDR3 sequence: CASSLRQSTDTQYF. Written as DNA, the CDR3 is TGTGCCAGCTCGCTCCGGCAGAGCACAGATACGCAGTATTTT.

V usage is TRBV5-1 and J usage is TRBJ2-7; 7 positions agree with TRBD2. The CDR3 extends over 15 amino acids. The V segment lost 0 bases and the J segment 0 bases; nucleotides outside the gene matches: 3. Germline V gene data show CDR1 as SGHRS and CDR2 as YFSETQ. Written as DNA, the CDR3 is TGCGCCAGCAGCTTGGACGGGGGGTCCTCCTACGAGCAGTACTTC. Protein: CASSLDGGSSYEQYF.

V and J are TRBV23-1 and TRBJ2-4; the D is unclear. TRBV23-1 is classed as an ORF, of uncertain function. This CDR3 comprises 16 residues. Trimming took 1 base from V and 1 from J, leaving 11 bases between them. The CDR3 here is CASSQCDIGAKNIQYF. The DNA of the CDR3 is TGCGCCAGCAGTCAATGCGATATAGGGGCCAAAAACATTCAGTACTTC.

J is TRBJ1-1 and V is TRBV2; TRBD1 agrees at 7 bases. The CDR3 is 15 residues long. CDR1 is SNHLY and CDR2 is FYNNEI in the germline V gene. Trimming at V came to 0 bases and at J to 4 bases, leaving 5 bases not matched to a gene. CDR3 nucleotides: TGTGCCAGCAGTGAAGCGGCGGACAGGCTCACTGAAGCTTTCTTT. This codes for CASSEAADRLTEAFF. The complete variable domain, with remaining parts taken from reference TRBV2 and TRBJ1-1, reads EPEVTQTPSHQVTQMGQEVILRCVPISNHLYFYWYRQILGQKVEFLVSFYNNEISEKSEIFDDQFSVERPDGSNFTLKIRSTKLEDSAMYFCASSEAADRLTEAFFGQGTRLTVV.

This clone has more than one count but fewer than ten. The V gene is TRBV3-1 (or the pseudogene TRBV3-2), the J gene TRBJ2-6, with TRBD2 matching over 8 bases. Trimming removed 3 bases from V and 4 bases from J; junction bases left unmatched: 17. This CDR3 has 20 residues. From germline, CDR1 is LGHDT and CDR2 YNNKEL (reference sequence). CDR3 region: CASSQESWLAGGGGANVLTF. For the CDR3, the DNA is TGTGCCAGCAGCCAGGAGTCTTGGCTAGCGGGCGGCGGGGGGGCCAACGTCCTGACTTTC.

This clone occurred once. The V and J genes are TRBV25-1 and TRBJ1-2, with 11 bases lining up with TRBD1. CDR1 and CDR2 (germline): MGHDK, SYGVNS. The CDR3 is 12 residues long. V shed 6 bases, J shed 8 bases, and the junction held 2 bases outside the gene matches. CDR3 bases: TGTGCCAGCAGCTGGACAGGGGGCGGCTACACCTTC. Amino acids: CASSWTGGGYTF.

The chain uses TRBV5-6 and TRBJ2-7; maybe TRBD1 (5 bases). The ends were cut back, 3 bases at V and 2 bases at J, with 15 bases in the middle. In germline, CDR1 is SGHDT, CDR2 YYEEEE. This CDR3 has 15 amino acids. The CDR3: CASSSVGQGTYEQYF. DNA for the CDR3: TGTGCCAGCAGCTCGGTAGGGCAGGGAACCTACGAGCAGTACTTC.

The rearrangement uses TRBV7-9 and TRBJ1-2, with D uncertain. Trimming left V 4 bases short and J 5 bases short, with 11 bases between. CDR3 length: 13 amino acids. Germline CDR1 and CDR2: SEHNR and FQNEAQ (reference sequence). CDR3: CASSSEAVYGYTF. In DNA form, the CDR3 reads TGTGCCAGCAGCTCAGAGGCGGTATATGGCTACACCTTC.

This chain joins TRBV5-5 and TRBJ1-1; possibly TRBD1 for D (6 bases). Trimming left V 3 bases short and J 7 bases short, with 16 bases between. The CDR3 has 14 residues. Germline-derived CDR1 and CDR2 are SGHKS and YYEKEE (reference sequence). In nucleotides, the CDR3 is TGTGCCAGCAGCTCGACAGGACAGCCAGATGAAGCTTTCTTT. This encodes CASSSTGQPDEAFF.

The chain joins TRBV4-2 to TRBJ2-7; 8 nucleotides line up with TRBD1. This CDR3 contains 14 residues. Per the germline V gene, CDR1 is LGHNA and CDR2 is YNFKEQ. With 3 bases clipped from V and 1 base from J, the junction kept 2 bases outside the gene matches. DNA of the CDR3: TGTGCCAGCAGCCAGCGGGACAGGTCCTACGAGCAGTACTTC. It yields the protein CASSQRDRSYEQYF.

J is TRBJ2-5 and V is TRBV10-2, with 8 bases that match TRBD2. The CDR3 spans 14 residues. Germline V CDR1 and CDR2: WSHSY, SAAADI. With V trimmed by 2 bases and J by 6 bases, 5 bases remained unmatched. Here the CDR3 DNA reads TGCGCCAGCAGTGAGCGGGGGGGCCTGAAGACCCAGTACTTC. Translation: CASSERGGLKTQYF.

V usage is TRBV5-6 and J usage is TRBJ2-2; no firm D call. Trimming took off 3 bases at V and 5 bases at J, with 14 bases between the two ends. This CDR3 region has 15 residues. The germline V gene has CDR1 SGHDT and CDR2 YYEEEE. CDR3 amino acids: CASSSLGRETGELFF. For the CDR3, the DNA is TGTGCCAGCAGCTCTTTAGGACGAGAGACCGGGGAGCTGTTTTTT.

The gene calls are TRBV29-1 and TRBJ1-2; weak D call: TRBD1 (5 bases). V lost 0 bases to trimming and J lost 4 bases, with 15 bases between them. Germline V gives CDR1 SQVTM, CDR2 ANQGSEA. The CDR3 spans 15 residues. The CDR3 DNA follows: TGCAGCGTTGAAGAAGAAGGGGAGGGACTCTATGGCTACACCTTC. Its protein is CSVEEEGEGLYGYTF.